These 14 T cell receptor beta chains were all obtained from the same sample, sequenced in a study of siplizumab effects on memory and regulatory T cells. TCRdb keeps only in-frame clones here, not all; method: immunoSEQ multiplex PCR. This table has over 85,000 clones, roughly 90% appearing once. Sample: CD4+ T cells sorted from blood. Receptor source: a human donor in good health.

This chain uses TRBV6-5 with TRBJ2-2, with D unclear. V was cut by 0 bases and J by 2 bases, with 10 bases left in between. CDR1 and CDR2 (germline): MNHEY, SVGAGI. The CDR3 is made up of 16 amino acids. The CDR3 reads CASSYSHSSNTGELFF. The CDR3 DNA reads TGTGCCAGCAGTTACTCCCATAGCTCTAACACCGGGGAGCTGTTTTTT.

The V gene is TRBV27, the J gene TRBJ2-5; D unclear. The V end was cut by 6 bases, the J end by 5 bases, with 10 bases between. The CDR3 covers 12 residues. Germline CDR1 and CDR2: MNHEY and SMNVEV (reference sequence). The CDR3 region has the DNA TGTGCCAGCAGAGGCCTTAGGGAGACCCAGTACTTC. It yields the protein CASRGLRETQYF.

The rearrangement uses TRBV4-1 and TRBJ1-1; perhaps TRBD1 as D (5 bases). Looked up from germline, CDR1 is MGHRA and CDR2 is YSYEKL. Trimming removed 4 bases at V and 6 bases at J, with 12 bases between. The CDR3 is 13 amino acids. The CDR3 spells CASSRPGGAEAFF. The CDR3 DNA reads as TGCGCCAGCAGCCGCCCTGGGGGGGCTGAAGCTTTCTTT.

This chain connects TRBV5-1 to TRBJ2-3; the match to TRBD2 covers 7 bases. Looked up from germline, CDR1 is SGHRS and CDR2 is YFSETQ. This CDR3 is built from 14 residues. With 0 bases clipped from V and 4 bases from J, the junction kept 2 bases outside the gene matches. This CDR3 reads CASSLVAGADTQYF. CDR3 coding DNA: TGCGCCAGCAGCTTGGTCGCGGGGGCAGATACGCAGTATTTT. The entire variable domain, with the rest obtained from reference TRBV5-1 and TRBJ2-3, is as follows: KAGVTQTPRYLIKTRGQQVTLSCSPISGHRSVSWYQQTPGQGLQFLFEYFSETQRNKGNFPGRFSGRQFSNSRSEMNVSTLELGDSALYLCASSLVAGADTQYFGPGTRLTVL.

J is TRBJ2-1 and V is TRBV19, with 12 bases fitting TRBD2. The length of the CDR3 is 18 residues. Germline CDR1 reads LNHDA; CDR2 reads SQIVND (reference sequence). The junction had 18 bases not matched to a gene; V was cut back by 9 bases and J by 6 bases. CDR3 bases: TGTGCCAGCCAGATAGGACTGACTAGCGGGAGCGGAAGCAATGAGCAGTTCTTC. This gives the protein CASQIGLTSGSGSNEQFF.

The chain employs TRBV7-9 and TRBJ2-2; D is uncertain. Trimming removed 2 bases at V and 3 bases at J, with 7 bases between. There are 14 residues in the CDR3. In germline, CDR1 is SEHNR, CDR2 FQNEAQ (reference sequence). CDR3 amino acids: CASSLYIDTGELFF. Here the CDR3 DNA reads TGTGCCAGCAGCTTATACATCGACACCGGGGAGCTGTTTTTT.

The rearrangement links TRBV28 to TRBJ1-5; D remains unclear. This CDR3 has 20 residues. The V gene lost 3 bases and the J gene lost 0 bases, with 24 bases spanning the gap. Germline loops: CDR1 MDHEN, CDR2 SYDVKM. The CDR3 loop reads CASSLGTTLGSLYSNQPQHF. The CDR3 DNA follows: TGTGCCAGCAGTTTGGGTACGACACTCGGGAGTCTCTATAGCAATCAGCCCCAGCATTTT. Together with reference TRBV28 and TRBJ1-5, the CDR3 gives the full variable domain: DVKVTQSSRYLVKRTGEKVFLECVQDMDHENMFWYRQDPGLGLRLIYFSYDVKMKEKGDIPEGYSVSREKKERFSLILESASTNQTSMYLCASSLGTTLGSLYSNQPQHFGDGTRLSIL.

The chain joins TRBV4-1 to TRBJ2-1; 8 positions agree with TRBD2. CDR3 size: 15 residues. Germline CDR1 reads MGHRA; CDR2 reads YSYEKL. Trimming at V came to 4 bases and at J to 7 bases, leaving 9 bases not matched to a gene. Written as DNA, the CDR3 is TGCGCCAGCAGCCTACGGGAGGGGGGATGGAATGAGCAGTTCTTC. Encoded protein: CASSLREGGWNEQFF.

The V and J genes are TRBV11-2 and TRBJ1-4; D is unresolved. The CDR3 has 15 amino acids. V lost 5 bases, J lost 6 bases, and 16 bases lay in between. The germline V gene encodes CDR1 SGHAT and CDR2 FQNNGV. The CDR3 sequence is CASSLTRGRDEKLFF. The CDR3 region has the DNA TGTGCCAGCAGCCTTACAAGAGGGCGTGATGAAAAACTGTTTTTT. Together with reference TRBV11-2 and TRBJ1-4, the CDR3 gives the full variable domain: EAGVAQSPRYKIIEKRQSVAFWCNPISGHATLYWYQQILGQGPKLLIQFQNNGVVDDSQLPKDRFSAERLKGVDSTLKIQPAKLEDSAVYLCASSLTRGRDEKLFFGSGTQLSVL.

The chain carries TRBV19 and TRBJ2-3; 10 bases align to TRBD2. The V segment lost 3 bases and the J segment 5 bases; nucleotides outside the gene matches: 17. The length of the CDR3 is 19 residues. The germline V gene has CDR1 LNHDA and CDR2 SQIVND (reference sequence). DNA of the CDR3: TGTGCCAGTAGTATCGCCCTGCGGAGGGCTAGCGGGAGAAAAGATACGCAGTATTTT. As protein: CASSIALRRASGRKDTQYF.

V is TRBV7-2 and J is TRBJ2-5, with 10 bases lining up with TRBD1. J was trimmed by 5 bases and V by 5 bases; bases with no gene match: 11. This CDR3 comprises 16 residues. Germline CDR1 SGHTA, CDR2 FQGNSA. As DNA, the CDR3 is TGTGCCAGCAGCACACTGACAGGGGGCGCATCGGAGACCCAGTACTTC. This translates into CASSTLTGGASETQYF.

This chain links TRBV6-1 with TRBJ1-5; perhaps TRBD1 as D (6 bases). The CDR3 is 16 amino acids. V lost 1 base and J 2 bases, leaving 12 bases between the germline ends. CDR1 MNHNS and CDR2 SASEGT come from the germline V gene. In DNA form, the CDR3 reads TGTGCCAGCAGTGAAGTATGGGGGGGCGGCAATCAGCCCCAGCATTTT. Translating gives CASSEVWGGGNQPQHF.

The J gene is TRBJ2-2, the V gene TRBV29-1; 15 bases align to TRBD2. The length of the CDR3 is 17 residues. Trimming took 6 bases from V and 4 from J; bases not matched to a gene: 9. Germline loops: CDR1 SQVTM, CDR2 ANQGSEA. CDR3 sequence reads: CSVTRTSGRVGTGELFF. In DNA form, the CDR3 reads TGCAGCGTCACAAGGACTAGCGGGAGGGTCGGCACCGGGGAGCTGTTTTTT.

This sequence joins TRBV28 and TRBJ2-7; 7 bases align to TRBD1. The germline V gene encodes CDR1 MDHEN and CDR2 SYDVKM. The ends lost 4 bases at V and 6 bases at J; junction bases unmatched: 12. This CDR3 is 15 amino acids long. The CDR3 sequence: CASSSRQGTSAEQYF. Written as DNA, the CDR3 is TGTGCCAGCAGTTCCCGACAGGGAACCTCAGCCGAGCAGTACTTC.